Given below is one TCR beta chain in context. TCRdb's table, derived via immunoSEQ multiplex PCR, lists solely in-frame clones and lacks some. The data hold around 120,000 clones, with about 89% observed a single time. Time point of the sample: peripheral blood 6 weeks after treatment start. This sample is part of a study of PD-L1 blockade in urothelial cancer. V lost 2 bases, J lost 2 bases, and 6 bases stayed unmatched. The CDR3 has 15 residues. Germline assignment: CDR1 MNHNS and CDR2 SASEGT. This TCR came from a man aged 60 to 75 with urothelial cancer. Sequencing used PBMCs, obtained around atezolizumab (anti-PD-L1) treatment. The gene calls are TRBV6-1 and TRBJ2-7, with 7 bases aligning to TRBD1. The CDR3 here is CASSETGVRAYEQYF. CDR3 DNA: TGTGCCAGCAGTGAAACAGGGGTCCGTGCCTACGAGCAGTACTTC.